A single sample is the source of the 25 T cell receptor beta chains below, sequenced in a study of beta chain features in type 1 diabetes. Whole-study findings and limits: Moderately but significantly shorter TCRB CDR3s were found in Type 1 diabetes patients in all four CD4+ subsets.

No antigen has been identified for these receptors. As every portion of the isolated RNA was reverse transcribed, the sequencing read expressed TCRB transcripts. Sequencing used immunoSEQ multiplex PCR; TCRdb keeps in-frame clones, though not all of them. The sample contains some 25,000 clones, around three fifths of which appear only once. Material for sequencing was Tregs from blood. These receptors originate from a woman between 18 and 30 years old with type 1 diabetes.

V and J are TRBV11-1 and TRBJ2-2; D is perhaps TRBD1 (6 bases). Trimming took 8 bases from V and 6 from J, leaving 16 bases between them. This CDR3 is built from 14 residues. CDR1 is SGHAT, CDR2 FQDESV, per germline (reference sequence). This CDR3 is CASGAGDLSGELFF. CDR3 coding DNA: TGTGCCAGCGGGGCAGGGGATTTATCCGGGGAGCTGTTTTTT.

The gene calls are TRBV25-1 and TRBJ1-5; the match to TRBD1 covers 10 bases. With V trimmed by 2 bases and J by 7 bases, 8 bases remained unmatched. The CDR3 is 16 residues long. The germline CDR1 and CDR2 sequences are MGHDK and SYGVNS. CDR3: CASSETGDRGPQPQHF. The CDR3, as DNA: TGTGCCAGCAGTGAAACGGGTGACAGGGGGCCCCAGCCCCAGCATTTT.

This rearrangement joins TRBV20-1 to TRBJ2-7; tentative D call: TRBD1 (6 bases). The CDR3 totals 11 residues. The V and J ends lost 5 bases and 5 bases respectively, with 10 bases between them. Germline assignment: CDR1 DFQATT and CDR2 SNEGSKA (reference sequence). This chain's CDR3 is CSAHQGNEQYF. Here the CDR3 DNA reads TGCAGTGCTCACCAGGGGAACGAGCAGTACTTC.

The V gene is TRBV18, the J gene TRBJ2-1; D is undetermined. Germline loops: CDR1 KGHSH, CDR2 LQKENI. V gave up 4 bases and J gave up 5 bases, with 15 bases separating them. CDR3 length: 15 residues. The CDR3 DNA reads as TGTGCCAGCTCACGACTGATCGGGTTCGACAATGAGCAGTTCTTC. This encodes CASSRLIGFDNEQFF.

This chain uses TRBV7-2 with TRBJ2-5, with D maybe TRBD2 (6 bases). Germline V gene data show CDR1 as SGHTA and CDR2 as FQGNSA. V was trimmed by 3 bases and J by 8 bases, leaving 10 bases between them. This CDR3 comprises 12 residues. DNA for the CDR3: TGTGCCAGCAGCTTCCCCGGGGGAACCCAGTACTTC. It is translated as CASSFPGGTQYF.

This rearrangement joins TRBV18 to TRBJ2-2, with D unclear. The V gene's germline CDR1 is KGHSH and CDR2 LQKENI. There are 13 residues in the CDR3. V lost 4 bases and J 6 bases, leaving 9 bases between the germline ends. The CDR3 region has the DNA TGTGCCAGCTCACAGCTAGTGCCCGGGGAGCTGTTTTTT. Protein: CASSQLVPGELFF.

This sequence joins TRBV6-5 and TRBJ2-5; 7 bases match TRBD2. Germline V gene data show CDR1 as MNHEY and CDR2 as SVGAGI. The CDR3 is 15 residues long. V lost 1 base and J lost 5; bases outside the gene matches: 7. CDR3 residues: CASSYLPTSRETQYF. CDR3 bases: TGTGCCAGCAGTTACTTGCCGACTAGCAGGGAGACCCAGTACTTC.

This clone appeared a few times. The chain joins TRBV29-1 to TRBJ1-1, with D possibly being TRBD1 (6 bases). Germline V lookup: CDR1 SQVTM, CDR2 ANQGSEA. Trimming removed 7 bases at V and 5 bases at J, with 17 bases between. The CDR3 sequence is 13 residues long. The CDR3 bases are TGCAGCGCTGGGACACCCAAGGGAACTGAAGCTTTCTTT. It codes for CSAGTPKGTEAFF.

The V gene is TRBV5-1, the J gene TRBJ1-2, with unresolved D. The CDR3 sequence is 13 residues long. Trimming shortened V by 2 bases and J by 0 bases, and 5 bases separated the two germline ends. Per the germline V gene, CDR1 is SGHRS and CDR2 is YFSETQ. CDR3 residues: CASSFGSNYGYTF. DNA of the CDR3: TGCGCCAGCAGCTTCGGTTCTAACTATGGCTACACCTTC.

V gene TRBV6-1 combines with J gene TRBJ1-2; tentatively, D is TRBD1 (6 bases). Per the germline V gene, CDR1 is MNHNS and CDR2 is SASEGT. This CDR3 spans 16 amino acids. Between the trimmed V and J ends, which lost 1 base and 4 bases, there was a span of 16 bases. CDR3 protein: CASSEDVPETGYGYTF. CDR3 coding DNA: TGTGCCAGCAGTGAAGACGTTCCCGAGACAGGCTATGGCTACACCTTC.

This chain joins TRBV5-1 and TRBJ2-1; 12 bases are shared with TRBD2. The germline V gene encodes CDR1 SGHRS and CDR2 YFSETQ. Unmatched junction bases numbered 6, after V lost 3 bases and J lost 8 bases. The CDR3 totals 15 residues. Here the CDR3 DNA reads TGCGCCAGCAGCTCTAGCGGGAGGGCCCCCGATGAGCAGTTCTTC. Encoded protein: CASSSSGRAPDEQFF.

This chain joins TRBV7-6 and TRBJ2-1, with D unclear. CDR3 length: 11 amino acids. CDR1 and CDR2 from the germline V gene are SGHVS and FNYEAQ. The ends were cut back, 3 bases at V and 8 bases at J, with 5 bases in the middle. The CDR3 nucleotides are TGTGCCAGCAGCTTTTTCTATGAGCAGTTCTTC. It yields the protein CASSFFYEQFF.

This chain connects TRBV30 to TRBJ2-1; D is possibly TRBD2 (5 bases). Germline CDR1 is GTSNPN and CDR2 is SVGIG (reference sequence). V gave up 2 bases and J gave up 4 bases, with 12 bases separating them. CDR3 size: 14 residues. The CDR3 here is CAWSRGGFYNEQFF. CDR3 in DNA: TGTGCCTGGAGTAGAGGAGGTTTTTACAATGAGCAGTTCTTC.

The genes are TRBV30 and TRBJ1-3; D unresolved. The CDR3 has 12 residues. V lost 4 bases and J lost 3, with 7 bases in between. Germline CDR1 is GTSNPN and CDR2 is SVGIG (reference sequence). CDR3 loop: CAWNYVGNTIYF. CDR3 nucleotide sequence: TGTGCCTGGAATTATGTTGGAAACACCATATATTTT.

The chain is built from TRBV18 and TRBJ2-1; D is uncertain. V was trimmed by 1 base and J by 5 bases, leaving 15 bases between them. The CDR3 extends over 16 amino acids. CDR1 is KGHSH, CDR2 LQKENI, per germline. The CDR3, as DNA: TGTGCCAGCTCACCACAGAATAGCTTCACCAACAATGAGCAGTTCTTC. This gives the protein CASSPQNSFTNNEQFF.

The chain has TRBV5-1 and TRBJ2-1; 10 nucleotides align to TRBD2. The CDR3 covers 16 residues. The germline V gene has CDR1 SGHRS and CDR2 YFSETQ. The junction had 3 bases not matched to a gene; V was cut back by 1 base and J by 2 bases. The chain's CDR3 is CASSLIAGGPYNEQFF. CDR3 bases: TGCGCCAGCAGCTTGATAGCGGGAGGACCCTACAATGAGCAGTTCTTC.

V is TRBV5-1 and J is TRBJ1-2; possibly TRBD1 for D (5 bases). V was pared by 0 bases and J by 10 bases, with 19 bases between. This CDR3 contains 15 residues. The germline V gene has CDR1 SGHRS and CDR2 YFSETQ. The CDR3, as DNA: TGCGCCAGCAGCTTGGTGGGGGGAGGCACTATTGACTACACCTTC. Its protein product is CASSLVGGGTIDYTF. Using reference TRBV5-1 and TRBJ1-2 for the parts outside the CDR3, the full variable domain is KAGVTQTPRYLIKTRGQQVTLSCSPISGHRSVSWYQQTPGQGLQFLFEYFSETQRNKGNFPGRFSGRQFSNSRSEMNVSTLELGDSALYLCASSLVGGGTIDYTFGSGTRLTVV.

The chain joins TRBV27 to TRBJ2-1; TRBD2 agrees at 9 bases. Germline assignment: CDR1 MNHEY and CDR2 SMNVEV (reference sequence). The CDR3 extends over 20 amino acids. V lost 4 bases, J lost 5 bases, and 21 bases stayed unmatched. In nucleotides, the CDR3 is TGTGCCAGCAGTTCAGGGAGGGCTAGCGGGACCCTCCTTGTTCACAATGAGCAGTTCTTC. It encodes CASSSGRASGTLLVHNEQFF.

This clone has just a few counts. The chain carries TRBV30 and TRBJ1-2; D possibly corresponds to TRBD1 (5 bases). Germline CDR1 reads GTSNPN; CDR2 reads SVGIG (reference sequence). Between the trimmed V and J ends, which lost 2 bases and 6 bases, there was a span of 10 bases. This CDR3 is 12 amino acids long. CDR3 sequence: CAWSQDSDGYTF. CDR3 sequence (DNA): TGTGCCTGGAGTCAAGACAGTGATGGCTACACCTTC.

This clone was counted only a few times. The CDR3 loop is CASRGTSGRTDTQYF. As DNA, the CDR3 is TGTGCCAGCAGGGGGACTAGCGGGAGAACAGATACGCAGTATTTT. The J gene is TRBJ2-3, the V gene TRBV2; 14 bases map to TRBD2. Trimming at V came to 6 bases and at J to 3 bases, leaving 2 bases not matched to a gene. The CDR3 has 15 residues. Germline-derived CDR1 and CDR2 are SNHLY and FYNNEI.

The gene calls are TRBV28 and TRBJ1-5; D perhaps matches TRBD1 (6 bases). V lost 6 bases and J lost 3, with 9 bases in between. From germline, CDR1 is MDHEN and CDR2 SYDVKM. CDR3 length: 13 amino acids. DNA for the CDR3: TGTGCCAGCAGCCGGACAGTCAATCAGCCCCAGCATTTT. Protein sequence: CASSRTVNQPQHF. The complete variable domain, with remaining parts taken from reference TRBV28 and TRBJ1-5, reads DVKVTQSSRYLVKRTGEKVFLECVQDMDHENMFWYRQDPGLGLRLIYFSYDVKMKEKGDIPEGYSVSREKKERFSLILESASTNQTSMYLCASSRTVNQPQHFGDGTRLSIL.

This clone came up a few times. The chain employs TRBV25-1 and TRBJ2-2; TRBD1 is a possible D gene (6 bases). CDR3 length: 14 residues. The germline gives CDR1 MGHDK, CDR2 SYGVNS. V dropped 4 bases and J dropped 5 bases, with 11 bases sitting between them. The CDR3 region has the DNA TGTGCCAGCAGTGGGGGCAGGGGAACCGGGGAGCTGTTTTTT. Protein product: CASSGGRGTGELFF.

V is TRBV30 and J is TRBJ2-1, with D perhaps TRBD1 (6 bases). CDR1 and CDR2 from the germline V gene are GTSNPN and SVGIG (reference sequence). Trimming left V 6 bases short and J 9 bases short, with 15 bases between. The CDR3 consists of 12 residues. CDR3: CACPKVGAEQFF. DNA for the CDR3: TGTGCCTGCCCGAAGGTGGGGGCTGAGCAGTTCTTC. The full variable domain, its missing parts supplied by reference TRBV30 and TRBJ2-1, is SQTIHQWPATLVQPVGSPLSLECTVEGTSNPNLYWYRQAAGRGLQLLFYSVGIGQISSEVPQNLSASRPQDRQFILSSKKLLLSDSGFYLCACPKVGAEQFFGPGTRLTVL.

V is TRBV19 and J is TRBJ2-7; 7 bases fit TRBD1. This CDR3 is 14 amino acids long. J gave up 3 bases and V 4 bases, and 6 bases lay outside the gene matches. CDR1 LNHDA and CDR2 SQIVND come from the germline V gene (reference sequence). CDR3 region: CASSSRDRSYEQYV. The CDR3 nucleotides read TGTGCCAGTAGTAGCCGGGACAGAAGCTACGAGCAGTACGTC.

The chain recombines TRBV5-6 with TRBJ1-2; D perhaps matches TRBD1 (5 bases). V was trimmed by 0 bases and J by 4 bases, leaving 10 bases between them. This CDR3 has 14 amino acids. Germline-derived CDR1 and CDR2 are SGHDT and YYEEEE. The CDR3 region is CASSLGQGLYGYTF. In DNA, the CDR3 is TGTGCCAGCAGCTTGGGGCAGGGCCTCTATGGCTACACCTTC.